Below, one TCR beta chain is given with its context. What this receptor recognizes is not known. Within one base of it there is no much larger clone, and no base qualities were kept. Cut back by 6 bases and 1 base, the V and J ends lie 17 bases apart. Taken from the germline V gene (reference sequence), the CDR1 and CDR2 loops are MNHEY and SMNVEV. Measured from the cysteine to the phenylalanine, the CDR3 is 16 residues long. CDR3 DNA only is kept here, 48 bases in frame from base 1. The cohort comprised 710 or so healthy bone marrow donors. Cohort members were all nominally healthy when sampled, although unrecorded immune exposures were likely present. Of the 610 or so cohort members, roughly 300 had positive CMV serostatus and 352 had negative CMV serostatus, and CMV serostatus was not recorded for the donor. Every donor gave a peripheral blood sample, and the peripheral blood mononuclear cells from that sample were used for TCR beta sequencing. The Qiagen DNeasy Blood Extraction Kit was used to extract genomic DNA from the blood cell samples.

This record belongs to a study of cytomegalovirus exposure and HLA in healthy donors (dated by TCRdb to 2015 to 2018). Concerning the study at large: In an earlier analysis of under 750 of the donors, 276 Gb of sequence data and 100 million or so unique TCR beta sequences from 150 million to 200 million T cells were reported. Of the roughly 400 genotyped donors, 80% to 90% were placed in the genetic ancestry cluster associated with self-reported Caucasian donors. All discovery cohort repertoires had been generated using a single sequencing platform. Across roughly 420 genotyped donors of the cohort, an average of about 220,000 unique TCR beta nucleotide sequences per donor were sequenced, and approximately 19% of those sequences were non-productive. Typing coverage varied by locus: roughly 620-640 donors for A, B, C, DRB1 and DQB1; more than 500 for DQA1; about 600 for DPA1; around 450 for DPB1. Donor age, sex, ethnicity and CMV serostatus were compiled together with the repertoire data. Using immunosequencing, the study profiled T cell repertoires from roughly 650 subjects and related those repertoires to cytomegalovirus serostatus. About 280 gigabases of sequencing data and approximately 91 million unique TCR sequences made up an early release that covered 500 to 650 HLA-typed donors. In an earlier analysis of a few hundred of the donors, high-throughput TCR beta sequencing was used to judge whether each TCR beta V gene segment behaved as functional or pseudogenic. A later analysis re-analyzed previously published TCR beta repertoires from 666 donors and added high-resolution HLA genotyping to study TCR occurrence patterns. High-throughput TCR immunosequencing, statistical association of individual TCRs with disease status, and machine learning were combined to predict cytomegalovirus infection status. A handful of DR-DQ haplotypes were handled as single units for association and clustering because linkage in the cohort was strong. HLA typing included class I and class II loci at four-digit resolution. A later genetic analysis took genome-wide SNP genotypes for about three fifths of the roughly 670 donors and used that subset as a discovery cohort. Besides the first cohort of some 670 subjects, a separate validation cohort made up of 120 different subjects was used. The study aimed to test whether signatures of past pathogen exposure could be identified by cataloging public T cell receptors. The later analysis used no new phenotypic data to find candidate immune exposures, relying instead on TCR beta sequences and their occurrence across donors.

The paper's findings and limits, for the study overall: The presence/absence analyses assumed that sequencing depth was roughly uniform across donors, and that assumption may not be true. A few of the identified cytomegalovirus-associated TCR beta chains were confirmed in vitro to be specific for cytomegalovirus antigens. The sequencing pipeline was judged likely to have produced a cluster of highly shared sequence variants as a technical artifact. Seventeen rarely observed V segments, including chromosome 9 orphons, were excluded from the earlier analysis of approximately 500 of the donors because counts were too low. Most CMV-associated TCR beta chains appeared to be HLA-restricted in a later analysis, and the HLA associations seemed to be driven largely by CMV exposure. Compared with equally common non-associated chains, HLA-associated TCR beta chains in a later analysis were more clonally expanded and had lower generation probabilities. A later genetic analysis associated a missense DCLRE1C variant with V-gene and J-gene trimming of TCR beta chains, and an independent cohort replicated the association. Specific HLA alleles were associated with 15,000 to 20,000 TCR beta sequences at a false discovery rate of 0.05 in a later analysis. According to the authors, the approach could potentially be generalized to other disease states and immunological phenotypes. Correlated functional status among segregating V segments might reflect linkage disequilibrium, but an unknown experimental factor could not be ruled out. In an earlier analysis of fewer than 700 of the donors, most TCR beta V segments appeared in productive rearrangements about 87% or about 30% of the time, broadly matching IMGT annotations. The only immune exposure information available for the cohort was CMV serostatus. Compared with the roughly 670-donor mean, donors in an Asian-associated ancestry cluster had fewer N-insertions in productive TCRs, according to a later genetic analysis. In this cohort, only TCR beta chains were sequenced, and detectable features were limited by the absence of alpha or paired-chain data. HLA typing was unavailable for some donors at each locus, so association tests used only the typed subset. In a later analysis, the rate of TCR association differed among HLA loci, with DRB1 alleles having the most associated TCRs and HLA-C alleles having the fewest. Most TCR sequences were seen in very few donors, while some public TCRs were found in many individuals. A further reported finding was that TCR beta sequences accurately predicted the HLA-A and HLA-B alleles for most subjects in the first cohort. Because the 87-base-pair reads could not distinguish some IMGT-functional V segments, including TRBV6-2 and TRBV6-3, those segments were excluded. In the study, 150 to 200 TCR beta chains were listed as associated with cytomegalovirus. Cytomegalovirus status was reported to be diagnosed by the classifier with high specificity and sensitivity in both the original and validation cohorts. When HLA alleles, especially DR and DQ, strongly co-occurred, TCR associations were difficult to assign to individual alleles. Several of the top co-occurrence clusters appeared to be linked to parvovirus B19, influenza, CMV and Epstein-Barr virus, according to a later analysis.

The library relied on the immunoSEQ multiplex PCR assay. A mixture of 60 forward primers for TCR Vbeta segments and 13 reverse primers for TCR Jbeta segments was used in the multiplex PCR. A multiplex PCR assay on genomic DNA amplified the CDR3 region of rearranged TCR beta genes. Amplified TCR beta libraries were sequenced as 87-base-pair reads on the Illumina HiSeq System. As for the authors' bioinformatics: A later analysis counted around 72 million unique TCR beta chains across the 690 or so repertoires, and about 10 million of these chains were shared by at least two donors. A nearest-neighbor algorithm error-corrected the raw reads and collapsed the reads into unique sequences, merging closely related sequences to remove PCR and sequencing errors. Alignment of CDR3 sequences to IMGT reference sequences was used to assign V, D and J gene segments. For a sequence to be retained, at least a six-nucleotide match to both a V gene segment and a J gene segment was required. A rearrangement was called productive if the CDR3 had no stop codons and remained in frame with V and J, and every other rearrangement was called non-productive. CDR3 was defined by IMGT convention, running from the second conserved V-encoded cysteine to the conserved J-encoded phenylalanine. In an earlier analysis of 587 of the donors, sequences lacking an unambiguous match to a single V gene segment were excluded. In an earlier analysis of several hundred of the donors, V segments were called functional above 56.7% productive rearrangements and were called segregating when the between-donor standard deviation exceeded 5%. A statistical classification framework was built for diagnosing cytomegalovirus status from the catalog of TCR beta chain sequences. In a later analysis, V and J genes were assigned by comparing TCR nucleotide sequences against IMGT/GENE-DB human TR gene sequences. A later analysis assigned CDR3 sequences and most-parsimonious VDJ recombination scenarios with the TCRdist pipeline. In a later analysis, each TCR beta chain was defined by its CDR3 amino acid sequence together with its V-gene family, and reads without a unique V-gene family were excluded. A later analysis removed 550 to 700 highly shared, low-generation-probability nucleotide sequences to deal with suspected cross-contamination and a sequencing artifact. For each public chain, a later analysis derived a clonal expansion index from normalized ranks of inferred template counts within each repertoire. Generation probabilities in a later analysis came from a VDJ recombination model fitted to out-of-frame rearrangements, and those results were checked against IGoR. Hypergeometric tests were used in a later analysis to score TCR-TCR, TCR-HLA and TCR-CMV co-occurrence, with a repertoire-size bias correction applied to the TCR pairs. To estimate false discovery rates, a later analysis permuted the HLA or CMV assignments 20 times. In a later analysis, co-occurring TCRs were grouped with DBSCAN, and TCRdist sequence similarity was added when clustering was performed within HLA-allele-positive subsets. Repertoires with fewer than 30,000 or more than 120,000 public chains were left out of co-occurrence clustering, as were five repertoires with anomalous nucleotide sharing. TCRdb carries this immuneACCESS record with in-frame sequences only. Its versions omit some clonotypes, under half of them owing to an unresolved V gene in the studies checked, with the rest unexplained. V and J calls and clone size are copied from that table; D and trimming were computed from the DNA. The sample includes fewer than 150,000 clones, with approximately 61% observed a single time. Together, the top ten hold over 1.5% of the sample.

Sequencing was done on a sample of PBMCs. The clonotype comes from a human donor in good health. The chain uses TRBV27 and TRBJ2-3; the D gene identity is not certain. The DNA reads as follows: TGTGCCAGCAGCCCGGTCCTAGACGTAGGCACAGATACGCAGTATTTT. The encoded protein is CASSPVLDVGTDTQYF.